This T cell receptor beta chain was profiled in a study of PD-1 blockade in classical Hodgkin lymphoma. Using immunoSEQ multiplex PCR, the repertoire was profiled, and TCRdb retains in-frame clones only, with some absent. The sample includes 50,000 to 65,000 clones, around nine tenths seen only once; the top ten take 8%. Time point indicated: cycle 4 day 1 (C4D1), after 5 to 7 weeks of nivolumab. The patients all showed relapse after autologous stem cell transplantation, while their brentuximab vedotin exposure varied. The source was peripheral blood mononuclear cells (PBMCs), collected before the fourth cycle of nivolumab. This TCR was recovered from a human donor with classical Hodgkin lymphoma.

The CDR3 protein is CASILDRGRLDEQFF. The CDR3 DNA sequence: TGTGCCAGCATCCTCGACAGGGGGCGCTTGGATGAGCAGTTCTTC. The rearrangement uses TRBV7-9 and TRBJ2-1, with 10 bases that match TRBD1. There are 15 residues in the CDR3. The V and J ends lost 7 bases and 8 bases, in that order; junction bases with no gene match: 11. In germline, CDR1 is SEHNR, CDR2 FQNEAQ (reference sequence).